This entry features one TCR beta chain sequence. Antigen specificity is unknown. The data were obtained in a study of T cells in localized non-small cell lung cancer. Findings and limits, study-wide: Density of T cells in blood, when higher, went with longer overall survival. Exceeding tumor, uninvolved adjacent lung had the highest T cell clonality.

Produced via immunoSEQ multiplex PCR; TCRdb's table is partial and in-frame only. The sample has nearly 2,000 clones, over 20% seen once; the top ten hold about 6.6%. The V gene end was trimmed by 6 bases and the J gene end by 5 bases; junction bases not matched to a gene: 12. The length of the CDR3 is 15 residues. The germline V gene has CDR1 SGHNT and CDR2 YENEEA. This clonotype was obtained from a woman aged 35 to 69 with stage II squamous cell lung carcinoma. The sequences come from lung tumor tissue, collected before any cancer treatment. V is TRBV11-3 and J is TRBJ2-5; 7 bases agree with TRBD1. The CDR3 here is CASRPLQGPGETQYF. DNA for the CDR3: TGTGCCAGCAGGCCATTACAGGGGCCAGGGGAGACCCAGTACTTC.